What follows are 26 T cell receptor beta chains derived from one specimen sequenced in a study of T cell responses to AZD1222 COVID-19 vaccine. Measured with immunoSEQ multiplex PCR; TCRdb has only the in-frame clones, and not every one. The sample carries about 200,000 clones, roughly 94% recorded once. The source was peripheral blood, collected 28 days after the second dose of the MenACWY control vaccine. The receptor source for this set is an adult who received the MenACWY meningococcal vaccine as a control.

The rearrangement joins TRBV5-1 to TRBJ2-2, with D possibly matching TRBD1 (5 bases). CDR3 length: 15 amino acids. Germline lookup yields CDR1 SGHRS and CDR2 YFSETQ. Between the trimmed V and J ends, which lost 0 bases and 6 bases, there was a span of 12 bases. DNA for the CDR3: TGCGCCAGCAGCTTGGCGCTATTAGGGGCCGGGGAGCTGTTTTTT. It codes for CASSLALLGAGELFF. Using reference TRBV5-1 and TRBJ2-2 for the parts outside the CDR3, the full variable domain is KAGVTQTPRYLIKTRGQQVTLSCSPISGHRSVSWYQQTPGQGLQFLFEYFSETQRNKGNFPGRFSGRQFSNSRSEMNVSTLELGDSALYLCASSLALLGAGELFFGEGSRLTVL.

The chain links TRBV13 to TRBJ2-5; possible D gene TRBD1, 6 bases. The CDR3 has 16 amino acids. With 1 base removed from V and 1 base from J, the gap between germline ends came to 13 bases. Germline V gene lookup returns CDR1 PRHDT and CDR2 FYEKMQ (reference sequence). CDR3 bases: TGTGCCAGCAGCTTAGTTGGGGGCCCGACCCAAGAGACCCAGTACTTC. As protein: CASSLVGGPTQETQYF.

This clone has a handful of counts. The sample has other DNA sequences that encode this CDR3 too. The chain recombines TRBV6-5 with TRBJ1-5; D might be TRBD1 (5 bases). This CDR3 spans 14 amino acids. The germline CDR1 and CDR2 sequences are MNHEY and SVGAGI. Trimming took off 0 bases at V and 2 bases at J, with 5 bases between the two ends. The CDR3 loop reads CASSYSGGNQPQHF. The CDR3 DNA sequence: TGTGCCAGCAGTTACTCGGGGGGCAATCAGCCCCAGCATTTT.

The chain combines TRBV19 with TRBJ1-3; D remains unclear. Germline values: CDR1 LNHDA, CDR2 SQIVND (reference sequence). The CDR3 runs to 15 residues. The ends were cut back, 5 bases at V and 0 bases at J, with 11 bases in the middle. The CDR3 region has the DNA TGTGCCAGTAGTCCCACGGTACTCTCTGGAAACACCATATATTTT. It specifies CASSPTVLSGNTIYF.

Concerning this clone: Other DNA sequences from this sample encode an identical CDR3 as well. This sequence joins TRBV9 and TRBJ2-2, with 12 bases lining up with TRBD2. The CDR3 spans 15 residues. In germline, CDR1 is SGDLS, CDR2 YYNGEE. The ends lost 2 bases at V and 5 bases at J; junction bases unmatched: 1. This CDR3 is CASSVGTSGTGELFF. CDR3 bases: TGTGCCAGCAGCGTGGGGACTAGCGGGACCGGGGAGCTGTTTTTT.

V is TRBV3-1 (or the pseudogene TRBV3-2) and J is TRBJ1-4; D remains unclear. The V and J ends lost 0 bases and 0 bases respectively, with 11 bases between them. Germline V gives CDR1 LGHDT, CDR2 YNNKEL (reference sequence). This CDR3 contains 17 residues. DNA for the CDR3: TGTGCCAGCAGCCAAGACCACGGACCCGCAACTAATGAAAAACTGTTTTTT. This translates into CASSQDHGPATNEKLFF.

This clone was seen once. The chain carries TRBV27 and TRBJ2-2; 12 bases match TRBD2. CDR1 and CDR2 from the germline V gene are MNHEY and SMNVEV (reference sequence). The CDR3 extends over 19 amino acids. V shed 5 bases and J 0 bases; nucleotides not matched to a gene: 10. CDR3 sequence: CASSPVVLAGGPNTGELFF. The CDR3 bases are TGTGCCAGCAGTCCAGTCGTCCTAGCGGGAGGGCCGAACACCGGGGAGCTGTTTTTT.

The chain employs TRBV9 and TRBJ1-4, with 8 positions matching TRBD1. J was trimmed by 5 bases and V by 4 bases; bases with no gene match: 28. The CDR3 is 22 amino acids. Germline V CDR1 and CDR2: SGDLS, YYNGEE. The CDR3 nucleotides are TGTGCCAGCAGCCCTCAGTCAGGACAGGGCCTCGGATCGTTTGGGTGGAATGAAAAACTGTTTTTT. Translated: CASSPQSGQGLGSFGWNEKLFF.

The J gene is TRBJ1-1, the V gene TRBV9; no firm D call. The CDR3 runs to 13 residues. Germline values: CDR1 SGDLS, CDR2 YYNGEE. The ends were cut back, 3 bases at V and 1 base at J, with 7 bases in the middle. The chain's CDR3 is CASSEDGNTEAFF. CDR3 DNA: TGTGCCAGCAGCGAAGACGGGAACACTGAAGCTTTCTTT.

The rearrangement links TRBV7-2 to TRBJ2-7, with 9 bases fitting TRBD1. The CDR3 extends over 14 amino acids. Germline CDR1 and CDR2: SGHTA and FQGNSA. Trimming cost V 5 bases and J 5 bases; bases outside gene matches: 7. The CDR3 DNA reads as TGTGCCAGCAGCGAGACAGGGGGTGGAAACGAGCAGTACTTC. Its translation: CASSETGGGNEQYF. The whole variable domain, filled in from reference TRBV7-2 and TRBJ2-7, reads GAGVSQSPSNKVTEKGKDVELRCDPISGHTALYWYRQSLGQGLEFLIYFQGNSAPDKSGLPSDRFSAERTGGSVSTLTIQRTQQEDSAVYLCASSETGGGNEQYFGPGTRLTVT.

This chain joins TRBV3-1 (or the pseudogene TRBV3-2) and TRBJ2-7, with D perhaps TRBD2 (5 bases). V was cut by 4 bases and J by 6 bases, with 13 bases left in between. Looked up from germline, CDR1 is LGHDT and CDR2 is YNNKEL (reference sequence). This CDR3 spans 13 amino acids. In DNA form, the CDR3 reads TGTGCCAGCAGCCTGTTCCGGAGCGGCGAGCAGTACTTC. Amino acid sequence: CASSLFRSGEQYF.

V gene TRBV15 combines with J gene TRBJ2-7; 9 bases agree with TRBD2. Trimming removed 3 bases from V and 2 bases from J; junction bases left unmatched: 17. The CDR3 extends over 19 amino acids. Germline V gene data show CDR1 as LNHNV and CDR2 as YYDKDF (reference sequence). CDR3 residues: CATSRDLGLASSKPYEQYF. As DNA, the CDR3 is TGTGCCACCAGCAGGGATCTGGGACTAGCATCTTCAAAGCCCTACGAGCAGTACTTC.

This clone has just one count. The chain carries TRBV5-1 and TRBJ1-3; D is unresolved. The CDR3 covers 15 residues. CDR1 and CDR2 (germline): SGHRS, YFSETQ. V lost 4 bases, J lost 4 bases, and 15 bases lay in between. CDR3 in amino acids: CASSTDGFAGNTIYF. In DNA, the CDR3 is TGCGCCAGCAGCACCGACGGATTCGCGGGAAACACCATATATTTT.

The gene calls are TRBV5-1 and TRBJ2-7; TRBD2 matches at 8 bases. Trimming took 2 bases from V and 3 from J; bases not matched to a gene: 10. Per germline, CDR1 SGHRS and CDR2 YFSETQ. The CDR3 contains 16 residues. This CDR3 is CASSFRTGLGYYEQYF. As DNA, the CDR3 is TGCGCCAGCAGCTTTAGGACGGGACTAGGCTACTACGAGCAGTACTTC. Together with reference TRBV5-1 and TRBJ2-7, the CDR3 gives the full variable domain: KAGVTQTPRYLIKTRGQQVTLSCSPISGHRSVSWYQQTPGQGLQFLFEYFSETQRNKGNFPGRFSGRQFSNSRSEMNVSTLELGDSALYLCASSFRTGLGYYEQYFGPGTRLTVT.

The rearrangement uses TRBV5-4 and TRBJ2-1, with 10 nucleotides matching TRBD2. J was trimmed by 3 bases and V by 4 bases; bases with no gene match: 4. The V gene's germline CDR1 is SGHNT and CDR2 YYREEE (reference sequence). The CDR3 is made up of 15 amino acids. In DNA form, the CDR3 reads TGTGCCAGCAGCCCCGGACTAGCGGACTACAATGAGCAGTTCTTC. It yields the protein CASSPGLADYNEQFF.

The chain employs TRBV6-5 and TRBJ1-5; D gene ambiguous. Between the trimmed V and J ends, which lost 6 bases and 1 base, there was a span of 10 bases. Per germline, CDR1 MNHEY and CDR2 SVGAGI. This CDR3 is built from 14 residues. The CDR3 loop reads CASREGVSNQPQHF. The DNA for the CDR3 is TGTGCCAGCAGGGAGGGAGTGAGCAATCAGCCCCAGCATTTT.

This rearrangement joins TRBV6-5 to TRBJ2-7; TRBD1 might be the D (5 bases). The length of the CDR3 is 14 residues. Per germline, CDR1 MNHEY and CDR2 SVGAGI. V dropped 5 bases and J dropped 7 bases, with 18 bases sitting between them. The CDR3 region has the DNA TGTGCCAGCAGTCCACAGGTGGCTCTATGGGAGCAGTACTTC. This translates into CASSPQVALWEQYF.

This clone was observed a single time. V gene TRBV9 combines with J gene TRBJ1-2; D gene ambiguous. The V gene lost 7 bases and the J gene lost 2 bases, with 9 bases spanning the gap. This CDR3 spans 12 amino acids. Germline values: CDR1 SGDLS, CDR2 YYNGEE. CDR3 nucleotides: TGTGCCAGCTCAGAATCAAACTATGGCTACACCTTC. Translation gives CASSESNYGYTF. The whole variable domain, filled in from reference TRBV9 and TRBJ1-2, reads DSGVTQTPKHLITATGQRVTLRCSPRSGDLSVYWYQQSLDQGLQFLIQYYNGEERAKGNILERFSAQQFPDLHSELNLSSLELGDSALYFCASSESNYGYTFGSGTRLTVV.

This chain uses TRBV29-1 with TRBJ2-3; TRBD2 matches at 9 bases. The CDR3 consists of 14 residues. Germline CDR1 and CDR2: SQVTM and ANQGSEA. V lost 7 bases and J lost 4; bases outside the gene matches: 9. CDR3 amino acids: CSARIAGAPDTQYF. The CDR3 DNA is TGCAGCGCCCGAATAGCGGGAGCCCCAGATACGCAGTATTTT.

The chain combines TRBV28 with TRBJ1-6; possibly TRBD1 for D (6 bases). The CDR3 is made up of 16 amino acids. Per the germline V gene, CDR1 is MDHEN and CDR2 is SYDVKM. Trimming left V 6 bases short and J 11 bases short, with 23 bases between. The CDR3, as DNA: TGTGCCAGCAGACCCCCCGACTCAGGGGAATACGCACCCCTCCACTTT. It codes for CASRPPDSGEYAPLHF.

The chain combines TRBV19 with TRBJ2-7; D gene unclear. CDR3 length equals 13 residues. Per germline, CDR1 LNHDA and CDR2 SQIVND (reference sequence). Trimming cost V 8 bases and J 2 bases, with 13 bases left between them. The CDR3 bases are TGTGCCAGTGCCCCCACGGTCACCTACGAGCAGTACTTC. Translated, it gives CASAPTVTYEQYF. The whole variable domain, filled in from reference TRBV19 and TRBJ2-7, reads DGGITQSPKYLFRKEGQNVTLSCEQNLNHDAMYWYRQDPGQGLRLIYYSQIVNDFQKGDIAEGYSVSREKKESFPLTVTSAQKNPTAFYLCASAPTVTYEQYFGPGTRLTVT.

DNA of the CDR3: TGTGCCAGCAGCTCGCCCCCGGGGGATCATAATTCACCCCTCCACTTT. This encodes CASSSPPGDHNSPLHF. The V call is TRBV11-2, the J call TRBJ1-6; TRBD1 is a possible D gene (5 bases). Looked up from germline, CDR1 is SGHAT and CDR2 is FQNNGV. Trimming took 4 bases from V and 5 from J, leaving 15 bases between them. The CDR3 runs 16 residues.

This chain joins TRBV28 and TRBJ2-1, with TRBD1 matching over 9 bases. In germline, CDR1 is MDHEN, CDR2 SYDVKM. This CDR3 has 18 amino acids. After removal of 3 bases from V and 6 bases from J, the junction contained 15 bases not matched to a gene. DNA of the CDR3: TGTGCCAGCAGTTTTCTGTCGGCGGACAGGGGATTCCTCAATGAGCAGTTCTTC. This gives the protein CASSFLSADRGFLNEQFF.

V and J are TRBV7-8 and TRBJ2-5; 7 nucleotides match TRBD1. Trimming took 2 bases from V and 2 from J; bases not matched to a gene: 11. The CDR3 runs 17 residues. From germline, CDR1 is SGHVS and CDR2 FQNEAQ. The CDR3 sequence: CASSLRRNRGVQETQYF. The CDR3 region has the DNA TGTGCCAGCAGCTTAAGAAGAAACAGGGGCGTACAAGAGACCCAGTACTTC.

This chain links TRBV4-1 with TRBJ2-1, with D perhaps matching TRBD2 (5 bases). Germline V CDR1 and CDR2: MGHRA, YSYEKL. This CDR3 comprises 17 residues. V shed 4 bases and J shed 3 bases, with 19 bases lying between them. CDR3 nucleotides: TGCGCCAGCAGCCTAAAGTCGGTAGGGAGCCACTACAATGAGCAGTTCTTC. This gives the protein CASSLKSVGSHYNEQFF.

The CDR3 here is CASSHGSPGSNEQFF. The CDR3 bases are TGTGCCAGCAGCCACGGGAGCCCGGGGAGCAATGAGCAGTTCTTC. The rearrangement joins TRBV9 to TRBJ2-1; tentatively, D is TRBD2 (6 bases). The CDR3 runs to 15 residues. Trimming left V 4 bases short and J 6 bases short, with 17 bases between. Looked up from germline, CDR1 is SGDLS and CDR2 is YYNGEE.